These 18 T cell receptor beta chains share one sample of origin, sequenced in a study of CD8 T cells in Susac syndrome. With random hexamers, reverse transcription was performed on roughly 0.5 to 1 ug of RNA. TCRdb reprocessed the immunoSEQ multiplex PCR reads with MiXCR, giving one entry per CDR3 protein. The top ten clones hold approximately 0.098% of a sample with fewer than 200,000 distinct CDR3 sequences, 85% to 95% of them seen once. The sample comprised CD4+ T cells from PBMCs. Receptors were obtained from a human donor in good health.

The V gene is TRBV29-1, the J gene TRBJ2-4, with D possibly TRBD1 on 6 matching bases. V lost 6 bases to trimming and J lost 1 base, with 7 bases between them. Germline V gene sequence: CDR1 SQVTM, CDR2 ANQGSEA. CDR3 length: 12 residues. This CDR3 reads CSVGAAKNIQYF. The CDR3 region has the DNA TGCAGCGTGGGGGCTGCCAAAAACATTCAGTACTTC.

CDR3 nucleotides: TGTGCCAGCAGCTTACCGAGCTCCTACGAGCAGTACTTC. It encodes CASSLPSSYEQYF. This chain joins TRBV7-2 and TRBJ2-7; D remains unclear. Trimming took off 2 bases at V and 0 bases at J, with 5 bases between the two ends. There are 13 residues in the CDR3. CDR1 and CDR2 (germline): SGHTA, FQGNSA.

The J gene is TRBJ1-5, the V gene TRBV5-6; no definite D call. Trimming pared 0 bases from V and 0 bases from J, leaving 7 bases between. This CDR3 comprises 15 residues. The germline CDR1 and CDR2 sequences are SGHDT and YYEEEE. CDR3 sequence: CASSLGGNSNQPQHF. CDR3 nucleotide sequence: TGTGCCAGCAGCTTGGGCGGTAATAGCAATCAGCCCCAGCATTTT.

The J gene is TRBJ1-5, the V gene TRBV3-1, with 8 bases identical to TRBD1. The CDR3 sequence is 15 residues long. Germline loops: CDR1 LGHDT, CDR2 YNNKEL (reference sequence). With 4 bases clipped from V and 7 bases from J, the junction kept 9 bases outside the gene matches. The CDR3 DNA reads TGTGCCAGCAGCCGTGGACAGGGACTGTACCAGCCCCAGCATTTT. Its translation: CASSRGQGLYQPQHF.

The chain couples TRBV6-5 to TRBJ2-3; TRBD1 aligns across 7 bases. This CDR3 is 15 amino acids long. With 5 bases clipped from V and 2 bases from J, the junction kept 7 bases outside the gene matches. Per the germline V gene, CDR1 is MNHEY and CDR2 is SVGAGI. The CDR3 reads CASSLLGTDTDTQYF. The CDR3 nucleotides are TGTGCCAGCAGTCTACTCGGGACAGACACAGATACGCAGTATTTT.

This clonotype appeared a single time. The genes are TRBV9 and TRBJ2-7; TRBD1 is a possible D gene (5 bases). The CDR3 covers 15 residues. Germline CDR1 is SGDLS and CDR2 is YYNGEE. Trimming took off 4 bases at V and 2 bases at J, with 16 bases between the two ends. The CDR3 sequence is CASSSVGAGTYEQYF. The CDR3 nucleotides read TGTGCCAGCAGCTCGGTTGGGGCTGGGACCTACGAGCAGTACTTC.

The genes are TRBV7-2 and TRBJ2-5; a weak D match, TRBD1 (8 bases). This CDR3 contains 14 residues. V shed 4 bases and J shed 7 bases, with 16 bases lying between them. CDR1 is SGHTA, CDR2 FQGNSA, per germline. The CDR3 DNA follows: TGTGCCAGCAGCTCAGGGGGCGGGGGTATGACCCAGTACTTC. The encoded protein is CASSSGGGGMTQYF.

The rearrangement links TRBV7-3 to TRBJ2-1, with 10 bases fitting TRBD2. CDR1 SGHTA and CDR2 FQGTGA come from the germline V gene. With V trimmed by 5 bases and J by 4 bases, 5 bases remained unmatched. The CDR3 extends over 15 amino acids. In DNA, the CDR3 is TGTGCCAGCAGCGTTAGCGGGGGGCCTTACAATGAGCAGTTCTTC. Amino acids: CASSVSGGPYNEQFF.

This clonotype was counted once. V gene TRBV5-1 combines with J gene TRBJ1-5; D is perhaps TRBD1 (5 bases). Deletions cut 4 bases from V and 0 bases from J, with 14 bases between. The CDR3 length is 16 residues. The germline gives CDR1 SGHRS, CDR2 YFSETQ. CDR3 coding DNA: TGCGCCAGCAGCCCAGACGGAGGGGATAGCAATCAGCCCCAGCATTTT. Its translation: CASSPDGGDSNQPQHF.

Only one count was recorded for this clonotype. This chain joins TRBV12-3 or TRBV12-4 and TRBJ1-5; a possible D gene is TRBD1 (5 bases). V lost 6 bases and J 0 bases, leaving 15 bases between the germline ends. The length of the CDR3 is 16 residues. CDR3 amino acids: CASRRISGGSNQPQHF. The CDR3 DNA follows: TGTGCCAGCAGACGGATCAGCGGGGGTAGCAATCAGCCCCAGCATTTT.

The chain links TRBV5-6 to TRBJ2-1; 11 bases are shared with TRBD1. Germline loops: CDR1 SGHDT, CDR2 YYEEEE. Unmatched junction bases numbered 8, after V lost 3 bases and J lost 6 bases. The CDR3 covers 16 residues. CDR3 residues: CASSWTGGGPGNEQFF. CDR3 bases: TGTGCCAGCAGCTGGACAGGGGGCGGACCGGGCAATGAGCAGTTCTTC.

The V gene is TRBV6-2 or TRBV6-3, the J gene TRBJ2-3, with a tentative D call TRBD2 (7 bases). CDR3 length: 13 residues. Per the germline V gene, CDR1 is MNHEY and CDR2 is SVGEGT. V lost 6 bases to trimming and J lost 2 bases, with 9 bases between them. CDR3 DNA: TGTGCCAGCAGGGCGGGGGCCACAGATACGCAGTATTTT. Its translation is CASRAGATDTQYF.

CDR3 nucleotides: TGTGCCAGCGCCCTTCAGGGGGGGGTCGATGAGCAGTTCTTC. Residues: CASALQGGVDEQFF. The chain recombines TRBV7-9 with TRBJ2-1; D may correspond to TRBD1 or TRBD2 (7 bases each). The V end was cut by 8 bases, the J end by 8 bases, with 19 bases between. The CDR3 contains 14 residues. Germline lookup yields CDR1 SEHNR and CDR2 FQNEAQ (reference sequence).

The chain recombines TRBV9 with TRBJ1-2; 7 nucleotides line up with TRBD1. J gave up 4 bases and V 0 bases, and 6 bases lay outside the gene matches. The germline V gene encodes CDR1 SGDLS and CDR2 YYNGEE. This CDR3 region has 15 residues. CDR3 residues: CASSVAVQGTYGYTF. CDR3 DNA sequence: TGTGCCAGCAGCGTAGCAGTACAGGGGACCTATGGCTACACCTTC. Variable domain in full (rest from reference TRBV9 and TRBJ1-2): DSGVTQTPKHLITATGQRVTLRCSPRSGDLSVYWYQQSLDQGLQFLIQYYNGEERAKGNILERFSAQQFPDLHSELNLSSLELGDSALYFCASSVAVQGTYGYTFGSGTRLTVV.

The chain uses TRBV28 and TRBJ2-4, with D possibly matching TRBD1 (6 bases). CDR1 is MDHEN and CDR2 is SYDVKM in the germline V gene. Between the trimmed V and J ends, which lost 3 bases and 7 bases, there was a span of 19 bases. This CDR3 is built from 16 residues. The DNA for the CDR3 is TGTGCCAGCAGTTTGGGACCCGAATCAACAGGGAACATTCAGTACTTC. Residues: CASSLGPESTGNIQYF.

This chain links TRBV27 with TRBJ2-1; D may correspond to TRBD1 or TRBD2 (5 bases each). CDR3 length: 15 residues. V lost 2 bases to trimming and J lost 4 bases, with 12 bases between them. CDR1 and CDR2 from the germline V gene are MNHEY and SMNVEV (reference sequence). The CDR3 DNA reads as TGTGCCAGCAGTTTAAAGGGACGGGATTACAATGAGCAGTTCTTC. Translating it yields CASSLKGRDYNEQFF.

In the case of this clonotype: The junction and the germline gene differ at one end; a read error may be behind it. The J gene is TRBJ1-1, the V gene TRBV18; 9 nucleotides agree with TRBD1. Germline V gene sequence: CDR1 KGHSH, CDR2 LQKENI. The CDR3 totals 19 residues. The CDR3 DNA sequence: TGTGCCAGCTCACCTAAACGGACAGGGGTCGGAATAATGGGCACTGAAGTTTTCTTT. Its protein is CASSPKRTGVGIMGTEVFF.

This CDR3 reads CASSPGQGPSSYEQYF. Written as DNA, the CDR3 is TGCGCCAGCAGCCCGGGACAGGGCCCTTCCTCCTACGAGCAGTACTTC. The V and J genes are TRBV5-1 and TRBJ2-7, with 9 bases matching TRBD1. The V gene end was trimmed by 4 bases and the J gene end by 0 bases; junction bases not matched to a gene: 8. The CDR3 length is 16 residues. CDR1 is SGHRS and CDR2 is YFSETQ in the germline V gene.